Each of the 10 T cell receptor beta chains below was sequenced from the same sample in a study of T cell changes during pregnancy in multiple sclerosis. Produced via immunoSEQ multiplex PCR; TCRdb's table is partial and in-frame only. The sample consists of some 68,000 clones, about 89% of them appearing once. The specimen was peripheral blood, collected in the second trimester of pregnancy. All receptors come from a female donor with multiple sclerosis, enrolled in a pregnancy study.

The CDR3 sequence: CASSQRMDYTKENEQFF. CDR3 nucleotides: TGTGCCAGCAGCCAGAGGATGGACTACACCAAGGAAAATGAGCAGTTCTTC. The V call is TRBV9, the J call TRBJ2-1, with a tentative D call TRBD2 (6 bases). This CDR3 contains 17 residues. The V gene's germline CDR1 is SGDLS and CDR2 YYNGEE. V gave up 4 bases and J gave up 7 bases, with 24 bases separating them. Filled out from reference TRBV9 and TRBJ2-1, the complete variable domain reads DSGVTQTPKHLITATGQRVTLRCSPRSGDLSVYWYQQSLDQGLQFLIQYYNGEERAKGNILERFSAQQFPDLHSELNLSSLELGDSALYFCASSQRMDYTKENEQFFGPGTRLTVL.

This clone appeared a single time. The chain employs TRBV15 and TRBJ2-7; tentatively, D is TRBD2 (6 bases). V lost 5 bases and J 2 bases, leaving 10 bases between the germline ends. This CDR3 is built from 13 residues. From germline, CDR1 is LNHNV and CDR2 YYDKDF (reference sequence). CDR3 loop: CATSRDSAYEQYF. DNA for the CDR3: TGTGCCACCAGCCGGGACTCAGCCTACGAGCAGTACTTC.

The CDR3 protein is CASSRGETVEAFF. CDR3 coding DNA: TGTGCCAGCAGCCGGGGGGAGACAGTTGAAGCTTTCTTT. The chain carries TRBV5-6 and TRBJ1-1; the D gene is possibly TRBD1 (5 bases). Between the trimmed V and J ends, which lost 4 bases and 7 bases, there was a span of 14 bases. The CDR3 spans 13 residues. The germline V gene encodes CDR1 SGHDT and CDR2 YYEEEE.

This chain connects TRBV13 to TRBJ2-5; 11 bases fit TRBD2. Germline loops: CDR1 PRHDT, CDR2 FYEKMQ (reference sequence). This CDR3 has 17 amino acids. V shed 4 bases, J shed 3 bases, and the junction held 10 bases outside the gene matches. CDR3 sequence reads: CASSSQTSGIPKETQYF. The CDR3 DNA sequence: TGTGCCAGCAGCTCACAGACTAGCGGGATACCAAAAGAGACCCAGTACTTC. Variable domain in full (rest from reference TRBV13 and TRBJ2-5): AAGVIQSPRHLIKEKRETATLKCYPIPRHDTVYWYQQGPGQDPQFLISFYEKMQSDKGSIPDRFSAQQFSDYHSELNMSSLELGDSALYFCASSSQTSGIPKETQYFGPGTRLLVL.

V gene TRBV5-6 combines with J gene TRBJ2-3, with D possibly being TRBD2 (5 bases). Germline CDR1 is SGHDT and CDR2 is YYEEEE. This CDR3 spans 15 amino acids. V dropped 0 bases and J dropped 1 base, with 9 bases sitting between them. The CDR3 spells CASSLVGSGTDTQYF. The CDR3 DNA reads TGTGCCAGCAGCTTGGTTGGGAGCGGCACAGATACGCAGTATTTT.

The CDR3 coding sequence is TGTGCCAGCTCACCATTCGGACAGGGGGCGCACATTAGCACTGAAGCTTTCTTT. Its protein product is CASSPFGQGAHISTEAFF. The rearrangement joins TRBV18 to TRBJ1-1, with TRBD1 identical over 11 bases. Losses at the gene ends were 2 bases for V and 4 bases for J; bases not matched to a gene: 12. The germline gives CDR1 KGHSH, CDR2 LQKENI. This CDR3 spans 18 amino acids.

The CDR3 is CASSQYRGIAYEQYF. The CDR3 DNA reads as TGTGCCAGCAGCCAATACAGGGGTATAGCCTACGAGCAGTACTTC. The chain links TRBV16 to TRBJ2-7; 7 bases map to TRBD1. This CDR3 comprises 15 residues. V gave up 1 base and J gave up 2 bases; unmatched junction bases: 5. Germline CDR1 and CDR2: KGHSY and FQNENV.

The chain combines TRBV10-1 with TRBJ1-4; D might be TRBD1 (6 bases). The CDR3 runs to 19 residues. The V gene's germline CDR1 is WNHNN and CDR2 SYGVQD (reference sequence). Trimming stripped 5 bases from V and 3 bases from J, with 25 bases between. The CDR3 coding sequence is TGCGCCAGCAGTACCACCCGGGACATCCACTATTCGGCTAATGAAAAACTGTTTTTT. This gives the protein CASSTTRDIHYSANEKLFF.

The rearrangement joins TRBV9 to TRBJ1-1, with a possible D match to TRBD1 (5 bases). Germline CDR1 SGDLS, CDR2 YYNGEE. Trimming pared 0 bases from V and 2 bases from J, leaving 8 bases between. This CDR3 has 14 residues. CDR3 protein: CASSVAGHNTEAFF. CDR3 nucleotide sequence: TGTGCCAGCAGCGTAGCCGGACATAACACTGAAGCTTTCTTT. The full variable domain, its missing parts supplied by reference TRBV9 and TRBJ1-1, is DSGVTQTPKHLITATGQRVTLRCSPRSGDLSVYWYQQSLDQGLQFLIQYYNGEERAKGNILERFSAQQFPDLHSELNLSSLELGDSALYFCASSVAGHNTEAFFGQGTRLTVV.

The chain is built from TRBV29-1 and TRBJ2-7; D might be TRBD2 (6 bases). From germline, CDR1 is SQVTM and CDR2 ANQGSEA. V shed 6 bases and J shed 9 bases, with 21 bases lying between them. The CDR3 contains 13 residues. The DNA of the CDR3 is TGCAGCGTGGGGGGAGGTGAGACGAGTCGGCAGTACTTC. It encodes CSVGGGETSRQYF.